This T cell receptor (beta chain) was sequenced in a study of tumor-infiltrating lymphocytes in primary liver carcinoma (dated by TCRdb to about 2017). Broadly, across the study: Of the five patients, three men and two women aged 30 to 69 years, four had hepatocellular carcinoma and one had combined HCC and intrahepatic cholangiocarcinoma. The tumors of the five patients were staged as T1-T3 N0M0, with maximum diameters ranging from roughly 4.2 to 10 cm. Samples yielded roughly 3.5 to 7.13 million productive TCRbeta reads; read depth did not differ significantly between tissue types. The study combined TCRbeta repertoire sequencing, expression microarrays and whole-exome sequencing across five regions of each liver tumor, with adjacent normal tissue and blood. A total of approximately 35 specimens from 5 patients underwent TCRbeta repertoire sequencing, comprising about 25 tumor regions, 5 adjacent noncancerous liver tissues and 5 peripheral blood samples. To link TCRbeta repertoire diversity with the local molecular phenotype, the approximately 25 tumor region samples were profiled using Agilent mRNA microarrays. Repertoires from technical replicates were highly reproducible, with mean shared-clone rates about 0.86 and correlation coefficients above 0.95. Broad study findings and their caveats: Repertoire overlap was found to be higher between tumor regions (mean about 35%) than between tumor-adjacent (roughly 17%) or tumor-blood (about 15%) pairs, consistent with antigen-driven expansion. Since the samples were bulk and unsorted, there was no way to compare CD4+ and CD8+ T cell repertoires. With just a few patients in the study, the authors point out that the findings should be validated in a larger study. Only the TCR beta chain was sequenced, so true repertoire diversity is likely underestimated because unpaired alpha chains were not captured. Just about 7-25% of top clones turned up in all five regions of a tumor, which suggests spatial heterogeneity among tumor-infiltrating T cells. The top 250 clones made up a significantly larger repertoire fraction in tumors than in blood (p = 0.039).

Without any cell sorting, total RNA and DNA were extracted together from around 18-30 mg of bulk tissue using the AllPrep DNA/RNA mini kit. Between November 2015 and early 2016, a few patients in China with histopathologically diagnosed primary liver carcinoma had their tumors surgically resected. At the time of sampling, the patients were treatment-naive and had chronic HBV infection. Five spatially separated regions were sampled per tumor: superior, inferior, left-lateral and right-lateral poles, plus the tumor centre. Histological examination found more than 85% viable tumor cells in every tumor sample. Pieces of fresh tumor and adjacent tissue were cut in half, with one half kept in RNAlater at -80 degrees C and the other half sent for histology. Points on this clonotype: The specificity of this receptor is unknown. A junction end diverges from the germline sequence, so it may reflect a read error.

TCRbeta-specific cDNA was reverse-transcribed from approximately 0.5 ug total RNA using a constant-region primer and ProtoScript II reverse transcriptase. TCRbeta libraries were built with three nested multiplex PCR rounds, a slightly modified ARM-PCR procedure. Each of the first two PCR rounds ran for roughly 11 cycles and used multiplex TRBV1-TRBV30 forward primers together with a Cbeta reverse primer. Sample barcodes and Illumina adapters were added in a final 25-cycle PCR with Deep VentR polymerase. Amplicons of 200-500 bp were gel-purified with a QIAquick gel extraction kit before sequencing. An Illumina HiSeq 2500 was used to sequence the TCRbeta amplicons with 250-bp paired-end reads. The authors' pipeline ran thus. Quality trimming of reads was performed with Trimmomatic v0.33, and paired reads were merged with FLASH v1.2.11 so that full CDR3 sequences could be recovered. V, D and J germline segments were assigned to the rearranged TCRbeta sequences by MiGEC v1.2.1b. Clonotype statistics and Shannon-Wiener diversity indices were calculated with VDJtools v1.0.0. To cut down on sampling bias, every analysis after diversity analysis relied on just the 250 most abundant clonotypes from each sample. Starting from the raw public reads, TCRdb applied fastp trimming at Q25, assembled clones with MiXCR and retained in-frame beta chains. CDR3 protein duplicates are merged, each entry listing the most common genes and DNA. TCRdb, rather than the study authors, made the V and J calls. This sample lists 40,000 to 60,000 distinct CDR3 sequences; about 73% were detected once. The ten most abundant clones make up approximately 30% of the sample.

The CDR1 and CDR2 encoded by the germline V gene (reference sequence) are MNHNY and SVGAGI. Its CDR3 holds 15 amino acids, cysteine through phenylalanine. Just CDR3 DNA is preserved here, 45 bases in frame from base 1. The specimen sequenced was liver tumor tissue from sampling region 3. The sample's cell subset or site label, decoded: tumor region T3, left-lateral pole. The sequence was obtained from a man aged 40-50 years with primary liver carcinoma and hepatitis B virus infection. The V and J genes are TRBV6-6 and TRBJ1-1, with the identity of the D gene unclear. The nucleotides read TGTACCAGCAGTTACGGGTCTGCAGTCAACACTGAAGCTTTCTTT. Translated, this is CTSSYGSAVNTEAFF.